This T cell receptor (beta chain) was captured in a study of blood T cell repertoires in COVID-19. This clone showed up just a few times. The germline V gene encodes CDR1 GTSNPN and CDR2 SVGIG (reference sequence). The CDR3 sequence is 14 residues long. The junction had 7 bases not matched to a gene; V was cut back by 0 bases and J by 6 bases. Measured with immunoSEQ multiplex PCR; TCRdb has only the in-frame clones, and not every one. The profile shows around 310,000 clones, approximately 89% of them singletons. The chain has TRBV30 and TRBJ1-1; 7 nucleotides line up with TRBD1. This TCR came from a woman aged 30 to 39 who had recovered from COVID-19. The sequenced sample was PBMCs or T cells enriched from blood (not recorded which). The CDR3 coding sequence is TGTGCCTGGAGTGTACGAGGGACAGTCGCTGAAGCTTTCTTT. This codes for CAWSVRGTVAEAFF.